This is a list of T cell receptor beta chains from one sample in a study of PD-1 blockade in classical Hodgkin lymphoma. Assay: immunoSEQ multiplex PCR; the TCRdb copy retains only in-frame clones and omits some. The table lists about 96,000 clones, 85% to 95% of them singletons, with 2% in the top ten. The specimen was peripheral blood mononuclear cells (PBMCs), collected before the fourth cycle of nivolumab. The receptors were sampled from a human donor with classical Hodgkin lymphoma. Both conserved end residues are part of each CDR3. A D gene is named only where the DNA matches it firmly. Not every row has a clone size; where given, it reads once, few, many or a size class.

-	TRBV19	TRBJ2-7	TRBD1	CASSWTGQQYF	TGTGCCAGTAGTTGGACAGGCCAGCAGTACTTC
-	TRBV16	TRBJ2-3	-	CASSRRTDTQYF	TGTGCCAGCAGCCGGCGCACAGATACGCAGTATTTT
few	TRBV18	TRBJ1-1	-	CANRGSGTEAFF	TGTGCCAACCGCGGGTCGGGCACTGAAGCTTTCTTT
-	TRBV16	TRBJ2-5	-	CASSQKEWETQYF	TGTGCCAGCAGCCAAAAGGAATGGGAGACCCAGTACTTC
-	TRBV29-1	TRBJ1-2	TRBD1	CSVGGQGANYGYTF	TGCAGCGTTGGAGGTCAGGGGGCTAACTATGGCTACACCTTC
-	TRBV7-8	TRBJ1-1	-	CASSLVTGRVTEAFF	TGTGCCAGCAGCTTAGTAACGGGGAGGGTCACTGAAGCTTTCTTT
-	TRBV2	TRBJ2-7	TRBD2	CASSDGLGGAYEQYF	TGTGCCAGCAGTGACGGACTAGGTGGGGCCTACGAGCAGTACTTC
-	TRBV18	TRBJ2-7	-	CASSPEHEQYF	TGTGCCAGCTCACCGGAACACGAGCAGTACTTC
-	TRBV27	TRBJ1-1	-	CATRGYTEAFF	TGTGCCACCCGGGGGTACACTGAAGCTTTCTTT
-	TRBV2	TRBJ1-5	-	CASSDRANQPQHF	TGTGCCAGCAGTGACAGGGCCAATCAGCCCCAGCATTTT
-	TRBV10-2	TRBJ2-3	-	CASRSGDKGSTDTQYF	TGCGCCAGCAGGTCCGGAGACAAGGGAAGCACAGATACGCAGTATTTT
-	TRBV9	TRBJ2-1	-	CASSVELMGYNEQFF	TGTGCCAGCAGCGTAGAACTAATGGGCTACAATGAGCAGTTCTTC
-	TRBV25-1	TRBJ1-2	-	CASSATGASYGYTF	TGTGCCAGCAGTGCGACAGGAGCGTCCTATGGCTACACCTTC
-	TRBV29-1	TRBJ1-4	-	CSVARSGEKLFF	TGCAGCGTTGCTCGATCGGGCGAAAAACTGTTTTTT
-	TRBV10-3	TRBJ2-3	-	CAISESMSEVSDTQYF	TGTGCCATCAGTGAGTCGATGTCAGAGGTGTCAGATACGCAGTATTTT
-	TRBV5-6	TRBJ2-7	TRBD1	CASRIIRDRTYEQYF	TGTGCCAGCAGGATCATCCGGGACAGGACCTACGAGCAGTACTTC
-	TRBV18	TRBJ1-1	TRBD1	CASSPNGQGNTEAFF	TGTGCCAGCTCACCAAACGGACAGGGAAACACTGAAGCTTTCTTT
-	TRBV2	TRBJ2-3	-	CATDPGPMTDTQYF	TGTGCCACTGATCCGGGGCCAATGACAGATACGCAGTATTTT
-	TRBV10-2	TRBJ1-5	TRBD1	CASRYRDRRLRNQPQHF	TGCGCCAGCAGATACCGGGACAGGCGACTCCGGAATCAGCCCCAGCATTTT
-	TRBV7-3	TRBJ1-6	-	CASSRGGGGTLHF	TGTGCCAGCAGCCGAGGAGGGGGAGGAACCCTCCACTTT
-	TRBV5-4	TRBJ2-7	-	CASSTGASYEQYF	TGTGCCAGCAGCACCGGGGCCTCCTACGAGCAGTACTTC
-	TRBV27	TRBJ2-5	TRBD1	CASSLSGTGAQETQYF	TGTGCCAGCAGTTTATCCGGGACAGGGGCCCAAGAGACCCAGTACTTC
-	TRBV6-5	TRBJ1-6	-	CASSYSKQNSPLHF	TGTGCCAGCAGTTACTCGAAACAGAATTCACCCCTCCACTTT
few	TRBV30	TRBJ1-1	-	CASNTEAFF	TGTGCCTCGAACACTGAAGCTTTCTTT
-	TRBV7-2	TRBJ1-2	-	CASSLVGYGYTF	TGTGCCAGCAGCTTAGTTGGCTATGGCTACACCTTC
-	TRBV2	TRBJ1-4	-	CASREVEKLFF	TGTGCCAGCAGGGAGGTGGAAAAACTGTTTTTT
-	TRBV5-1	TRBJ2-7	TRBD1	CASSSRDSSYEQYF	TGCGCCAGCAGCTCCAGGGACAGCTCTTACGAGCAGTACTTC
-	TRBV27	TRBJ1-2	-	CASSKGNGYTF	TGTGCCAGCAGTAAGGGAAATGGCTACACCTTC
-	TRBV27	TRBJ1-1	TRBD1	CATTGGGNTEAFF	TGTGCCACCACAGGGGGGGGAAACACTGAAGCTTTCTTT
-	TRBV10-3	TRBJ2-7	-	CAISESTYEQYF	TGTGCCATCAGTGAGTCAACCTACGAGCAGTACTTC
-	TRBV28	TRBJ2-3	TRBD2	CASTTQRGTSTDTQYF	TGTGCCAGCACCACCCAGCGGGGGACTAGCACAGATACGCAGTATTTT
-	TRBV28	TRBJ2-1	TRBD2	CASSLRLAGYHNEQFF	TGTGCCAGCAGTTTGAGACTAGCGGGATACCACAATGAGCAGTTCTTC
-	TRBV18	TRBJ1-1	-	CASSPLQQGEAFF	TGTGCCAGCTCACCCCTTCAGCAGGGTGAAGCTTTCTTT
-	TRBV30	TRBJ2-7	TRBD2	CAWESGSGSYEQYF	TGTGCCTGGGAAAGCGGGAGTGGCTCCTACGAGCAGTACTTC
-	TRBV28	TRBJ1-1	-	CAAGNTEAFF	TGTGCGGCAGGGAACACTGAAGCTTTCTTT
-	TRBV20-1	TRBJ2-7	-	CSAGYEQYF	TGCAGTGCGGGCTACGAGCAGTACTTC
-	TRBV28	TRBJ1-4	-	CASSLQFREKLFF	TGTGCCAGCAGTTTACAGTTTCGGGAAAAACTGTTTTTT
few	TRBV28	TRBJ2-1	TRBD2	CASSNGLAGGPDEQFF	TGTGCCAGCAGCAACGGACTAGCGGGAGGGCCGGATGAGCAGTTCTTC
-	TRBV2	TRBJ2-7	TRBD2	CASSAGTRYEQYF	TGTGCCAGCAGCGCCGGGACTAGGTACGAGCAGTACTTC
-	TRBV6-5	TRBJ1-1	-	CASSRTVPLFTEAFF	TGTGCCAGCAGCCGGACAGTTCCATTATTCACTGAAGCTTTCTTT
once	TRBV28	TRBJ2-7	-	CASTFLGGQAYEQYF	TGTGCCAGCACTTTCCTCGGGGGGCAGGCCTACGAGCAGTACTTC
-	TRBV7-8	TRBJ1-3	-	CASSLGGTGNTIYF	TGTGCCAGCAGCTTAGGGGGGACTGGAAACACCATATATTTT
-	TRBV27	TRBJ2-5	TRBD1	CASSPPPGQGPRRKTQYF	TGTGCCAGCAGTCCGCCGCCTGGACAGGGCCCAAGGAGGAAGACCCAGTACTTC
-	TRBV7-8	TRBJ2-7	TRBD2	CASSLRGDTSGYEQYF	TGTGCCAGCAGCCTCCGGGGTGACACTAGCGGCTACGAGCAGTACTTC
-	TRBV18	TRBJ1-3	TRBD1	CASSPLDRGGNTIYF	TGTGCCAGCTCACCCCTAGACAGGGGTGGAAACACCATATATTTT
-	TRBV6-1	TRBJ1-5	-	CASTQRQYSNQPQHF	TGTGCCAGCACCCAAAGACAGTATAGCAATCAGCCCCAGCATTTT
-	TRBV10-1	TRBJ2-1	-	CASSWGDSPYNEQFF	TGCGCCAGCAGTTGGGGGGACTCCCCCTACAATGAGCAGTTCTTC
-	TRBV5-1	TRBJ2-4	-	CASSLTGAGSPNIQYF	TGCGCCAGCAGCCTGACCGGGGCCGGAAGTCCAAACATTCAGTACTTC
-	TRBV19	TRBJ2-4	-	CASSILSSVKGNIQYF	TGTGCCAGTAGTATACTTAGTTCGGTAAAGGGAAACATTCAGTACTTC
-	TRBV19	TRBJ2-1	-	CASRVRDAITPGWFF	TGTGCCAGTAGGGTCCGGGACGCGATAACCCCTGGGTGGTTCTTC
-	TRBV6-5	TRBJ2-7	-	CASSSQGEQYF	TGTGCCAGCAGTTCGCAGGGCGAGCAGTACTTC
-	TRBV27	TRBJ1-1	-	CASSLLSGEDTEAFF	TGTGCCAGCAGTCTCCTAAGCGGGGAGGACACTGAAGCTTTCTTT
-	TRBV4-1	TRBJ1-2	-	CASSQAGTFYGYTF	TGCGCCAGCAGCCAAGCCGGGACTTTCTATGGCTACACCTTC
-	TRBV30	TRBJ1-3	-	CAWSGTPGATIYF	TGTGCCTGGAGTGGTACCCCCGGGGCAACCATATATTTT
-	TRBV5-1	TRBJ1-3	-	CASSLDTISGNTIYF	TGCGCCAGCAGCTTGGATACAATCTCTGGAAACACCATATATTTT
-	TRBV9	TRBJ2-7	-	CASSGRGGLTYEQYF	TGTGCCAGCAGTGGAAGGGGGGGTCTTACCTACGAGCAGTACTTC
-	TRBV15	TRBJ2-5	-	CATSRQGKETQYF	TGTGCCACCAGCAGACAGGGAAAAGAGACCCAGTACTTC
-	TRBV27	TRBJ2-3	-	CASSSTDTQYF	TGTGCCAGCAGTTCCACAGATACGCAGTATTTT
-	TRBV5-5	TRBJ2-1	-	CASSLEARGYEQFF	TGTGCCAGCAGCTTGGAGGCCAGGGGCTATGAGCAGTTCTTC
-	TRBV9	TRBJ2-2	TRBD2	CASSVVLAGGVGELFF	TGTGCCAGCAGCGTAGTGTTGGCGGGAGGGGTCGGGGAGCTGTTTTTT